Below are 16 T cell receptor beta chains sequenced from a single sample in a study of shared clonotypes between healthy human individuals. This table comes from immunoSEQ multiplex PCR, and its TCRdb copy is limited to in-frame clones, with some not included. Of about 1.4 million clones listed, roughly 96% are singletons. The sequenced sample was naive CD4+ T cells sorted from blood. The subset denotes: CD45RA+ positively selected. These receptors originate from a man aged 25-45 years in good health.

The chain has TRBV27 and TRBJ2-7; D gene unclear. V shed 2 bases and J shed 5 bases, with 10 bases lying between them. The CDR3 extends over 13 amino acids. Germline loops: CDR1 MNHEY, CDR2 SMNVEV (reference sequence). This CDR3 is CASSLLSKHEQYF. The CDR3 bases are TGTGCCAGCAGTTTACTGTCTAAGCACGAGCAGTACTTC.

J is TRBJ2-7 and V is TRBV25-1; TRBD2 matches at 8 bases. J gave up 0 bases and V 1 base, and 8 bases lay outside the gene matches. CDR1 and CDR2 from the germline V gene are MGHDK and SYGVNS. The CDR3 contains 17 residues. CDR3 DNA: TGTGCCAGCAGTGAATCGAGACTAGCGCACGACTCCTACGAGCAGTACTTC. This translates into CASSESRLAHDSYEQYF.

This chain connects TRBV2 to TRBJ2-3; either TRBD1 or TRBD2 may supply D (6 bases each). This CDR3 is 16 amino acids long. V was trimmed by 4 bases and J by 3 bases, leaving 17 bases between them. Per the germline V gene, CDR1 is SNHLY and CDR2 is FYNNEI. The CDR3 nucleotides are TGTGCCAGCAGTGCTACGGGGGCCGGGTTGACAGATACGCAGTATTTT. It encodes CASSATGAGLTDTQYF.

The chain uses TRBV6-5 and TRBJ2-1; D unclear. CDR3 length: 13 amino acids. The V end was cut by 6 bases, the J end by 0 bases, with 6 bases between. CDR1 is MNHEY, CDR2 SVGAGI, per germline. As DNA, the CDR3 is TGTGCCAGCAGCATGAGCTCCTACAATGAGCAGTTCTTC. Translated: CASSMSSYNEQFF.

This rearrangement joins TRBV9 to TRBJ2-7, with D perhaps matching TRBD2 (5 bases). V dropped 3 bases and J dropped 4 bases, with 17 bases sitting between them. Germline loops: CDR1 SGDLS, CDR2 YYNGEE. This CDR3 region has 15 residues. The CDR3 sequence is CASSAPGHGEYEQYF. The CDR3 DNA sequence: TGTGCCAGCAGCGCACCCGGCCATGGGGAGTACGAGCAGTACTTC.

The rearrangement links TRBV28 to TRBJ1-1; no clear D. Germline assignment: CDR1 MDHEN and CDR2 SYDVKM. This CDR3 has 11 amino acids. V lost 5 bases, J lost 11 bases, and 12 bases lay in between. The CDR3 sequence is CASSREKFAFF. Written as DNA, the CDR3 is TGTGCCAGCAGTCGTGAAAAGTTCGCTTTCTTT.

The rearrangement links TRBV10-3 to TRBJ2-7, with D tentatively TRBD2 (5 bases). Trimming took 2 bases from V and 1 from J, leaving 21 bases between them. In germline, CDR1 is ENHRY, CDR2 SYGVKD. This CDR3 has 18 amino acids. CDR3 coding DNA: TGTGCCATCAGTGAGGCCCTTAAAAGTGGGAGTCGTTCCTACGAGCAGTACTTC. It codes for CAISEALKSGSRSYEQYF.

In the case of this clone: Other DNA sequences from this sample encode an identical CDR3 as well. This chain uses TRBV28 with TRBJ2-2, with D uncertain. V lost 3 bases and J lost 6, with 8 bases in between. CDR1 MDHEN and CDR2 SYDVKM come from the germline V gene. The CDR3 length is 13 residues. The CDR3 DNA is TGTGCCAGCAGTTTGCTCGGGCCCGGGGAGCTGTTTTTT. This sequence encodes CASSLLGPGELFF.

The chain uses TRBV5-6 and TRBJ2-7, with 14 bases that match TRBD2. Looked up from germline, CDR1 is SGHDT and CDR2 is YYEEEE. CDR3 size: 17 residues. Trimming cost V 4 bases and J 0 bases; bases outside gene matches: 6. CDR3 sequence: CASSGGLAGASSYEQYF. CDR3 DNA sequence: TGTGCCAGCAGCGGGGGACTAGCGGGGGCAAGCTCCTACGAGCAGTACTTC.

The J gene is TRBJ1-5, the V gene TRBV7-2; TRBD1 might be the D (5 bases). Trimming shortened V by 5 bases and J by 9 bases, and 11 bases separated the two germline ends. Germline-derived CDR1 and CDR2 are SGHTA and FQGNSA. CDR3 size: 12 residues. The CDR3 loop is CASSLGELPQHF. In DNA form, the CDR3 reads TGTGCCAGCAGCCTAGGGGAACTGCCCCAGCATTTT.

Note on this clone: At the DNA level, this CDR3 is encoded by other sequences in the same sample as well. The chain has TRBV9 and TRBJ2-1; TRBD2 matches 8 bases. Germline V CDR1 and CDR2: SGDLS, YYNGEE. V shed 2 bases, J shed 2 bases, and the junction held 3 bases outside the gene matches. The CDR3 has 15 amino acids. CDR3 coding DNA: TGTGCCAGCAGCGTCACTAGCGGAGCCTACAATGAGCAGTTCTTC. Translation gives CASSVTSGAYNEQFF.

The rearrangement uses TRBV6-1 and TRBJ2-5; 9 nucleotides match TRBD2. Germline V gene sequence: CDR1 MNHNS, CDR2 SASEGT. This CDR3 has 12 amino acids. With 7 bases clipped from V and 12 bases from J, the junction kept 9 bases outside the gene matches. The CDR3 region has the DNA TGTGCCAGCATGGGGTCAAGGACTAGCGAGTACTTC. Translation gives CASMGSRTSEYF.

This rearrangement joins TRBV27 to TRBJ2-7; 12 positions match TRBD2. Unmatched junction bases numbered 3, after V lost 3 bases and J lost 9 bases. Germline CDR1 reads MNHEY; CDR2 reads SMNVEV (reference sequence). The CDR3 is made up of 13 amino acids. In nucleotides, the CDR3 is TGTGCCAGCAGTTTTGCTAGCGGGAGGGTGCAGTACTTC. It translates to CASSFASGRVQYF.

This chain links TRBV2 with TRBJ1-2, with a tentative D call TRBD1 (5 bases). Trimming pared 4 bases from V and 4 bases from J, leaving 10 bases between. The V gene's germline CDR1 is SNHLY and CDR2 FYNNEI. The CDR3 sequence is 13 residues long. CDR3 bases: TGTGCCAGCAGTGGGCTCGGGGGCTATGGCTACACCTTC. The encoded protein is CASSGLGGYGYTF.

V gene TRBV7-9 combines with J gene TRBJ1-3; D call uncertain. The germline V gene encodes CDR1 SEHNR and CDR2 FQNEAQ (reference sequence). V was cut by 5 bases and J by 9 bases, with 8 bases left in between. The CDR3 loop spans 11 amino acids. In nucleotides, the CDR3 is TGTGCCAGCAGCCCCCACGGCACCATATATTTT. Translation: CASSPHGTIYF.

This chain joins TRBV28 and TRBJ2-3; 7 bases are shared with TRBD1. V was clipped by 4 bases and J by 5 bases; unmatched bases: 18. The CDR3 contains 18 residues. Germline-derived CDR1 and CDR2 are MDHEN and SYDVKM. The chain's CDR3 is CASSCRQGREQRGDTQYF. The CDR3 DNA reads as TGTGCCAGCAGTTGCCGACAGGGCAGGGAACAACGGGGAGATACGCAGTATTTT.